This T cell receptor beta chain was captured by sequencing in a study of T cell repertoires in aging, cancer and after chemotherapy. At the level of the study: Paired samples before and after chemotherapy came from chronic lymphocytic leukemia patients on fludarabine- or bendamustine-based regimens.

Amplification of TCR beta used genomic DNA extracted from peripheral blood. TRB rearrangements spanning V, D and J were amplified using mixed TRB-A/B primers. From the multiplex PCR reads, TCRdb called clonotypes with MiXCR, one entry per CDR3 protein. The top ten hold 13% to 15% of the sample, which has some 5,000 distinct CDR3 sequences, 30% to 35% seen once. Study-wide results and caveats: Across the chemotherapy interval, each cancer cohort showed higher median generation probability, suggesting thymic rebound. In cancer patients, declining TCR diversity with age involved lost richness and lost evenness.

Per germline, CDR1 SGHRS and CDR2 YFSETQ. V lost 0 bases, J lost 2 bases, and 9 bases lay in between. The CDR3 totals 14 residues. As to this clonotype: Its antigen is undetermined.

The sequencing sample was made of blood. This sequence joins TRBV5-1 and TRBJ2-7; D is tentatively TRBD1 or TRBD2 (5 bases each). The sequence was obtained from a human donor with a blood cancer. The CDR3 loop is CASSLAGDAYEQYF. The DNA for the CDR3 is TGCGCCAGCAGCTTGGCCGGGGACGCCTACGAGCAGTACTTC.